This note documents a single TCR beta chain sequence. The antigen remains unidentified. TCRdb's copy holds only in-frame clones and misses some; the assay was immunoSEQ multiplex PCR. The sample comprises some 46,000 clones, 93% of which are singletons, and 17% rests with the top ten. This sample was taken from a study of siplizumab effects on memory and regulatory T cells. Study-level findings and limits: Apparently key alloresponse contributors, naive T cells also seemed more diverse than memory cells.

The CDR3 is 14 amino acids. Trimming cost V 8 bases and J 3 bases, with 16 bases left between them. The chain couples TRBV23-1 to TRBJ1-1; D gene uncertain. TRBV23-1 is treated as an ORF (open reading frame) with a function not yet certain. The sample taken for sequencing was CD8+ T cells sorted from blood. This receptor was obtained from a human donor in good health. This CDR3 is CASRPLGGYTEAFF. The CDR3 nucleotides read TGCGCCAGCCGCCCCCTAGGCGGCTACACTGAAGCTTTCTTT.